The next 30 T cell receptor beta chains were all read from a single sample in a study of T cell responses to AZD1222 COVID-19 vaccine. TCRdb's copy holds only in-frame clones and misses some; the assay was immunoSEQ multiplex PCR. The sample carries roughly 130,000 clones, more than 90% recorded once. This sample comprised peripheral blood, obtained 28 days after the second AZD1222 dose. Every receptor here comes from an adult who received the AZD1222 COVID-19 vaccine.

This sequence joins TRBV7-9 and TRBJ1-1; D uncertain. In germline, CDR1 is SEHNR, CDR2 FQNEAQ (reference sequence). The germline V and J ends were trimmed by 1 base and 7 bases, with 7 bases remaining between them. The CDR3 is 12 residues long. The CDR3 region has the DNA TGTGCCAGCAGCTTAGAGGTCGGTGAAGCTTTCTTT. This gives the protein CASSLEVGEAFF. Full variable domain (remainder filled in from reference TRBV7-9 and TRBJ1-1): DTGVSQNPRHKITKRGQNVTFRCDPISEHNRLYWYRQTLGQGPEFLTYFQNEAQLEKSRLLSDRFSAERPKGSFSTLEIQRTEQGDSAMYLCASSLEVGEAFFGQGTRLTVV.

Details on this clone: In the same sample, other DNA sequences code for this CDR3. The gene calls are TRBV7-9 and TRBJ2-3; the D is unclear. Trimming took 2 bases from V and 1 from J, leaving 10 bases between them. This CDR3 spans 15 amino acids. CDR1 is SEHNR, CDR2 FQNEAQ, per germline (reference sequence). CDR3 nucleotide sequence: TGTGCCAGCAGCTTATCGGCAGGCGGCACAGATACGCAGTATTTT. Amino acids: CASSLSAGGTDTQYF.

The CDR3, as DNA: TGTGCCAGCAGCTTAGCGGGGTACTCCTACAATGAGCAGTTCTTC. This codes for CASSLAGYSYNEQFF. J is TRBJ2-1 and V is TRBV7-8, with D unresolved. V gave up 0 bases and J gave up 0 bases, with 6 bases separating them. Germline CDR1 is SGHVS and CDR2 is FQNEAQ. CDR3 size: 15 residues.

In its sample, this clone was seen once. The chain combines TRBV19 with TRBJ1-5; possible D gene TRBD1, 5 bases. CDR3 size: 13 residues. Germline assignment: CDR1 LNHDA and CDR2 SQIVND (reference sequence). The germline V and J ends were trimmed by 6 bases and 6 bases, with 12 bases remaining between them. CDR3 DNA sequence: TGTGCCAGTAGCAACGGGGGGTCTCAGCCCCAGCATTTT. It translates to CASSNGGSQPQHF.

The genes are TRBV7-2 and TRBJ1-2; maybe TRBD1 (5 bases). V was cut by 4 bases and J by 4 bases, with 13 bases left in between. Germline V CDR1 and CDR2: SGHTA, FQGNSA. The CDR3 has 14 amino acids. CDR3 amino acids: CASSSLRGGYGYTF. The CDR3 nucleotides are TGTGCCAGCAGCTCCCTTAGGGGTGGCTATGGCTACACCTTC. The full variable domain, rest sourced from reference TRBV7-2 and TRBJ1-2, is GAGVSQSPSNKVTEKGKDVELRCDPISGHTALYWYRQSLGQGLEFLIYFQGNSAPDKSGLPSDRFSAERTGGSVSTLTIQRTQQEDSAVYLCASSSLRGGYGYTFGSGTRLTVV.

The chain joins TRBV6-2 or TRBV6-3 to TRBJ2-7, with TRBD2 identical over 15 bases. The CDR3 is 17 residues long. Germline V gene lookup returns CDR1 MNHEY and CDR2 SVGEGT. The V gene end was trimmed by 6 bases and the J gene end by 3 bases; junction bases not matched to a gene: 9. In DNA form, the CDR3 reads TGTGCCAGCAGCTCCCGGGGACTAGCGGGAGGTGGCTACGAGCAGTACTTC. Translation: CASSSRGLAGGGYEQYF.

The V call is TRBV27, the J call TRBJ1-2, with D tentatively TRBD1 (5 bases). Germline CDR1 MNHEY, CDR2 SMNVEV (reference sequence). The CDR3 consists of 18 residues. Trimming pared 5 bases from V and 0 bases from J, leaving 22 bases between. CDR3: CASSLTRPGLRANYGYTF. In DNA form, the CDR3 reads TGTGCCAGCAGTCTAACTCGGCCAGGGTTGAGGGCTAACTATGGCTACACCTTC.

The chain is built from TRBV11-2 and TRBJ2-2; no definite D call. CDR3 length: 13 residues. Germline loops: CDR1 SGHAT, CDR2 FQNNGV. V was shortened by 1 base and J by 6 bases, with 6 bases between the two germline ends. In DNA, the CDR3 is TGTGCCAGCAGCTTAGTCGGACCCGGGGAGCTGTTTTTT. This translates into CASSLVGPGELFF.

The chain has TRBV6-2 or TRBV6-3 and TRBJ1-1; D is undetermined. CDR3 size: 15 residues. Germline loops: CDR1 MNHEY, CDR2 SVGEGT. The V end was cut by 0 bases, the J end by 1 base, with 9 bases between. The CDR3: CASSYSISGNTEAFF. Here the CDR3 DNA reads TGTGCCAGCAGTTACTCGATTAGTGGGAACACTGAAGCTTTCTTT.

The count of this clone is one. The V and J genes are TRBV10-3 and TRBJ2-3; the D gene could be TRBD1 or TRBD2 (6 bases each). CDR1 is ENHRY, CDR2 SYGVKD, per germline. Trimming removed 4 bases at V and 0 bases at J, with 11 bases between. The length of the CDR3 is 15 residues. The CDR3 sequence is CAISGGGPSTDTQYF. DNA for the CDR3: TGTGCCATCAGTGGAGGGGGGCCTAGCACAGATACGCAGTATTTT.

The gene calls are TRBV9 and TRBJ2-2; 14 nucleotides agree with TRBD2. The CDR3 has 16 residues. Trimming removed 4 bases from V and 8 bases from J; junction bases left unmatched: 7. The germline V gene has CDR1 SGDLS and CDR2 YYNGEE. The CDR3 DNA reads as TGTGCCAGCAGCTATTCCGGGACTAGCGGGAGTGGGGAGCTGTTTTTT. Protein sequence: CASSYSGTSGSGELFF.

The chain is built from TRBV6-5 and TRBJ2-3, with TRBD2 matching over 11 bases. The CDR3 has 13 amino acids. V was pared by 10 bases and J by 6 bases, with 6 bases of the junction left unmatched. Per germline, CDR1 MNHEY and CDR2 SVGAGI. Written as DNA, the CDR3 is TGTGCCACCCTAGCGGGAGGTTCTGATACGCAGTATTTT. Amino acid sequence: CATLAGGSDTQYF.

This chain connects TRBV19 to TRBJ1-2; unclear D gene. The CDR3 length is 16 residues. In germline, CDR1 is LNHDA, CDR2 SQIVND (reference sequence). V dropped 1 base and J dropped 1 base, with 13 bases sitting between them. The CDR3 DNA is TGTGCCAGTAGTATAGCCAAGAGGGCTCTTAACTATGGCTACACCTTC. Protein product: CASSIAKRALNYGYTF.

V usage is TRBV19 and J usage is TRBJ1-1; a weak D match, TRBD1 (5 bases). The CDR3 has 15 amino acids. Germline CDR1 reads LNHDA; CDR2 reads SQIVND (reference sequence). V lost 4 bases and J lost 4, with 16 bases in between. Here the CDR3 reads CASSTITRGSTEAFF. The CDR3 DNA follows: TGTGCCAGTAGTACTATCACGAGGGGTAGCACTGAAGCTTTCTTT.

V gene TRBV27 combines with J gene TRBJ2-3; D call uncertain. V was shortened by 4 bases and J by 0 bases, with 8 bases between the two germline ends. Per germline, CDR1 MNHEY and CDR2 SMNVEV (reference sequence). CDR3 length: 14 residues. The CDR3 nucleotides are TGTGCCAGCAGTTCAATCGACAGCACAGATACGCAGTATTTT. It yields the protein CASSSIDSTDTQYF.

The chain employs TRBV20-1 and TRBJ1-2; a weak D match, TRBD1 (6 bases). Trimming pared 3 bases from V and 3 bases from J, leaving 17 bases between. The CDR3 loop spans 15 amino acids. Germline V lookup: CDR1 DFQATT, CDR2 SNEGSKA (reference sequence). The CDR3 loop is CSASTHRATDYGYTF. The CDR3 region has the DNA TGCAGTGCTAGTACCCACAGGGCAACAGACTATGGCTACACCTTC.

The rearrangement joins TRBV4-2 to TRBJ1-1; D unclear. This CDR3 contains 14 residues. Germline V CDR1 and CDR2: LGHNA, YNFKEQ. The ends were cut back, 5 bases at V and 1 base at J, with 11 bases in the middle. Written as DNA, the CDR3 is TGTGCCAGCAGCTCCTTCGAGGGGAACACTGAAGCTTTCTTT. This encodes CASSSFEGNTEAFF.

V and J are TRBV5-1 and TRBJ2-7; D may be TRBD1 or TRBD2 (5 bases each). The CDR3 has 14 amino acids. CDR1 SGHRS and CDR2 YFSETQ come from the germline V gene. V gave up 0 bases and J gave up 0 bases, with 7 bases separating them. The chain's CDR3 is CASSLGDDSYEQYF. The DNA of the CDR3 is TGCGCCAGCAGCTTGGGGGACGACTCCTACGAGCAGTACTTC.

The chain combines TRBV7-9 with TRBJ1-1, with 7 bases matching TRBD1. The CDR3 is made up of 15 amino acids. Germline V gives CDR1 SEHNR, CDR2 FQNEAQ (reference sequence). V was pared by 0 bases and J by 1 base, with 2 bases of the junction left unmatched. For the CDR3, the DNA is TGTGCCAGCAGCTTAGCGCAGGGGGGGAACACTGAAGCTTTCTTT. Translating it yields CASSLAQGGNTEAFF.

The genes are TRBV15 and TRBJ1-5; TRBD1 is a possible D gene (5 bases). Germline V gives CDR1 LNHNV, CDR2 YYDKDF (reference sequence). Trimming took 8 bases from V and 1 from J, leaving 9 bases between them. The length of the CDR3 is 13 residues. The CDR3 region is CATRDSSNQPQHF. CDR3 nucleotides: TGTGCCACCCGTGACAGCAGCAATCAGCCCCAGCATTTT.

V gene TRBV30 combines with J gene TRBJ2-1; 8 bases line up with TRBD1. Germline CDR1 is GTSNPN and CDR2 is SVGIG (reference sequence). The ends lost 8 bases at V and 5 bases at J; junction bases unmatched: 5. This CDR3 is built from 12 residues. In DNA, the CDR3 is TGTGCCCGTAGGGGACAGGACAATGAGCAGTTCTTC. The encoded protein is CARRGQDNEQFF.

The chain joins TRBV29-1 to TRBJ1-1, with 10 nucleotides matching TRBD1. The CDR3 extends over 13 amino acids. V shed 6 bases and J 5 bases; nucleotides not matched to a gene: 6. Germline-derived CDR1 and CDR2 are SQVTM and ANQGSEA. CDR3 nucleotide sequence: TGCAGCGTCCGGACAGGGGGAGGGACTGAAGCTTTCTTT. It yields the protein CSVRTGGGTEAFF.

The V call is TRBV5-8, the J call TRBJ2-5; TRBD1 is a possible D gene (6 bases). From germline, CDR1 is SGHTS and CDR2 YDEGEE. Deletions cut 4 bases from V and 1 base from J, with 8 bases between. The CDR3 has 13 amino acids. CDR3 region: CASSDRFQETQYF. The CDR3 nucleotides are TGTGCCAGCAGCGACAGGTTCCAAGAGACCCAGTACTTC. The full variable domain, completed using reference TRBV5-8 and TRBJ2-5, is EAGVTQSPTHLIKTRGQQATLRCSPISGHTSVYWYQQALGLGLQFLLWYDEGEERNRGNFPPRFSGRQFPNYSSELNVNALELEDSALYLCASSDRFQETQYFGPGTRLLVL.

This chain joins TRBV7-2 and TRBJ1-1, with D maybe TRBD1 (5 bases). Deletions cut 5 bases from V and 1 base from J, with 11 bases between. This CDR3 region has 14 residues. Germline V gene lookup returns CDR1 SGHTA and CDR2 FQGNSA. The CDR3 here is CASSRPTENTEAFF. The DNA for the CDR3 is TGTGCCAGCAGCCGCCCGACAGAGAACACTGAAGCTTTCTTT.

J is TRBJ1-1 and V is TRBV7-2; D is possibly TRBD1 (6 bases). The CDR3 runs to 15 residues. Per the germline V gene, CDR1 is SGHTA and CDR2 is FQGNSA. The germline V and J ends were trimmed by 1 base and 1 base, with 10 bases remaining between them. CDR3 sequence (DNA): TGTGCCAGCAGCTTAGTTGGACAGCGGAACACTGAAGCTTTCTTT. Translation gives CASSLVGQRNTEAFF.

The rearrangement links TRBV24-1 to TRBJ2-3, with no clear D. Trimming pared 4 bases from V and 1 base from J, leaving 20 bases between. This CDR3 has 18 residues. Germline V gene sequence: CDR1 KGHDR, CDR2 SFDVKD. The CDR3 spells CATSENVGPLSGTDTQYF. CDR3 DNA sequence: TGTGCCACCAGTGAAAACGTCGGGCCCCTATCTGGCACAGATACGCAGTATTTT.

J is TRBJ2-1 and V is TRBV5-6; TRBD2 matches 7 bases. There are 16 residues in the CDR3. The V gene's germline CDR1 is SGHDT and CDR2 YYEEEE. The junction had 12 bases not matched to a gene; V was cut back by 5 bases and J by 4 bases. The CDR3, as DNA: TGTGCCAGCAGTTTCCCGACCGGGACTACTTACAATGAGCAGTTCTTC. Its protein product is CASSFPTGTTYNEQFF. Combining the CDR3 with reference TRBV5-6 and TRBJ2-1 gives the whole variable domain DAGVTQSPTHLIKTRGQQVTLRCSPKSGHDTVSWYQQALGQGPQFIFQYYEEEERQRGNFPDRFSGHQFPNYSSELNVNALLLGDSALYLCASSFPTGTTYNEQFFGPGTRLTVL.

V usage is TRBV5-8 and J usage is TRBJ1-4; 10 bases map to TRBD1. Germline V gene sequence: CDR1 SGHTS, CDR2 YDEGEE. The CDR3 is 15 amino acids. Trimming removed 4 bases from V and 7 bases from J; junction bases left unmatched: 7. The CDR3 DNA follows: TGTGCCAGCAGCCCCCAAGGACAGGGGGGTGAAAAACTGTTTTTT. Its protein product is CASSPQGQGGEKLFF.

The count of this clone is one. The V call is TRBV18, the J call TRBJ2-6, with D hard to call. Trimming left V 2 bases short and J 0 bases short, with 5 bases between. CDR3 length: 15 residues. Germline values: CDR1 KGHSH, CDR2 LQKENI. The CDR3 DNA reads as TGTGCCAGCTCACCAAAAGGCTCTGGGGCCAACGTCCTGACTTTC. Protein product: CASSPKGSGANVLTF. Based on the CDR3 plus reference TRBV18 and TRBJ2-6, the full variable domain is NAGVMQNPRHLVRRRGQEARLRCSPMKGHSHVYWYRQLPEEGLKFMVYLQKENIIDESGMPKERFSAEFPKEGPSILRIQQVVRGDSAAYFCASSPKGSGANVLTFGAGSRLTVL.

This chain joins TRBV6-4 and TRBJ2-1, with 11 bases lining up with TRBD2. Trimming cost V 8 bases and J 8 bases; bases outside gene matches: 14. This CDR3 spans 16 amino acids. From germline, CDR1 is MRHNA and CDR2 SNTAGT. The CDR3 sequence: CASPNISGRAPHEQFF. As DNA, the CDR3 is TGTGCCAGCCCCAACATTAGCGGGAGGGCTCCCCATGAGCAGTTCTTC.